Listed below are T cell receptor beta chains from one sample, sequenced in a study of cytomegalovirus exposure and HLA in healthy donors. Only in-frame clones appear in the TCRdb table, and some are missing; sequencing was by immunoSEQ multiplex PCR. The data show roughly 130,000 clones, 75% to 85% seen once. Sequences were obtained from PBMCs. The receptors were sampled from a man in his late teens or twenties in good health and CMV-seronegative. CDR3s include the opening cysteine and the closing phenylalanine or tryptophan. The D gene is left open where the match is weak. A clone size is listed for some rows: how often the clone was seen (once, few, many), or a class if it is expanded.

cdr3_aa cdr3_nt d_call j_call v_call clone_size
CASSLSLSTNYGYTF TGTGCCAGCAGCTTGAGTCTCTCGACAAACTATGGCTACACCTTC NA TRBJ1-2 TRBV5-6 NA
CASSKRVDDTGELFF TGTGCCAGCAGTAAACGGGTCGATGACACCGGGGAGCTGTTTTTT NA TRBJ2-2 TRBV27 NA
CASSVGPSHTDTQYF TGTGCCAGCAGCGTAGGGCCTAGCCACACAGATACGCAGTATTTT NA TRBJ2-3 TRBV9 NA
CASSPSTSGRIETQYF TGTGCCAGCTCACCCTCGACTAGCGGGAGGATTGAGACCCAGTACTTC TRBD2 TRBJ2-5 TRBV18 NA
CASSLSDWDRARNTGELFF TGTGCCAGCAGTTTATCTGATTGGGACAGGGCCAGGAACACCGGGGAGCTGTTTTTT TRBD1 TRBJ2-2 TRBV27 once
CASSGSGRAVRKDTQYF TGTGCCAGCAGCGGCTCCGGGAGGGCCGTGCGGAAAGATACGCAGTATTTT TRBD2 TRBJ2-3 TRBV7-9 NA
CASFVGGRTDTQYF TGTGCCAGCTTCGTAGGGGGCCGAACAGATACGCAGTATTTT TRBD1 TRBJ2-3 TRBV18 once
CASNQAGSTDTQYF TGTGCCAGCAACCAAGCGGGGAGCACAGATACGCAGTATTTT TRBD2 TRBJ2-3 TRBV6-5 NA
CASSYLSSGLQSETQYF TGTGCCAGCAGCTACCTAAGTAGCGGACTTCAATCGGAGACCCAGTACTTC NA TRBJ2-5 TRBV9 NA
CASTSLDLSTGRPYNEQFF TGTGCCAGCACCTCACTCGACCTGTCGACAGGGAGGCCTTACAATGAGCAGTTCTTC NA TRBJ2-1 TRBV13 once
CASDPGTSGLFSSYEQYF TGTGCCAGTGACCCCGGGACTAGCGGTTTGTTTAGCTCCTACGAGCAGTACTTC TRBD2 TRBJ2-7 TRBV19 NA
CAGRDRSTDTQYF TGTGCCGGCCGGGACAGGAGCACAGATACGCAGTATTTT TRBD1 TRBJ2-3 TRBV2 NA
CASRQGEESNQPQHF TGCGCCAGCAGACAGGGCGAGGAGAGCAATCAGCCCCAGCATTTT NA TRBJ1-5 TRBV23-1 once
CASSLAGGLISTDTQYF TGTGCCAGCAGCTTAGCCGGGGGGCTAATCAGCACAGATACGCAGTATTTT NA TRBJ2-3 TRBV11-1 NA
CAGARDRGIGELFF TGTGCCGGGGCACGAGACAGGGGTATCGGGGAGCTGTTTTTT TRBD1 TRBJ2-2 TRBV6-5 NA
CASSPGRERGGYNEQFF TGTGCCAGCTCACCAGGGAGGGAGCGGGGAGGATACAATGAGCAGTTCTTC TRBD2 TRBJ2-1 TRBV18 NA
CASSFKTTEETQYF TGTGCCAGCAGCTTTAAGACTACTGAAGAGACCCAGTACTTC NA TRBJ2-5 TRBV7-9 NA
CASSEASLSRGFQPQHF TGTGCCAGCAGTGAAGCGTCTTTATCCAGGGGTTTCCAGCCCCAGCATTTT NA TRBJ1-5 TRBV2 NA
CAWSASSYEQYF TGTGCCTGGAGTGCTAGCTCCTACGAGCAGTACTTC NA TRBJ2-7 TRBV30 NA
CASFRLAGGYNEQFF TGTGCCAGCTTCCGACTAGCGGGAGGGTACAATGAGCAGTTCTTC TRBD2 TRBJ2-1 TRBV6-5 NA